Each of the 7 T cell receptor beta chains below was sequenced from the same sample in a study of blood T cell repertoires in COVID-19. Profiling relied on immunoSEQ multiplex PCR, and the TCRdb table lists in-frame clones only, not all of them. This sample has around 84,000 clones, with around 81% found just once. Sequencing was carried out using peripheral blood. These receptors all stem from a man of 80 years or more with active or convalescent COVID-19.

The chain uses TRBV12-5 and TRBJ2-1, with D hard to call. Germline V lookup: CDR1 LGHNT, CDR2 FRNRAP. This CDR3 spans 13 amino acids. With 1 base removed from V and 8 bases from J, the gap between germline ends came to 9 bases. CDR3 sequence: CASGLGLTDEQFF. The DNA for the CDR3 is TGTGCTAGTGGTTTGGGCCTTACGGATGAGCAGTTCTTC.

This chain links TRBV3-1 (or the pseudogene TRBV3-2) with TRBJ2-7; 8 nucleotides agree with TRBD1. Germline V gene lookup returns CDR1 LGHDT and CDR2 YNNKEL (reference sequence). With 4 bases clipped from V and 13 bases from J, the junction kept 6 bases outside the gene matches. CDR3 length equals 11 residues. This chain's CDR3 is CASSLRTGQYV. CDR3 nucleotides: TGTGCCAGCAGCCTTCGGACAGGGCAATACGTC.

J is TRBJ2-2 and V is TRBV7-8; no reliable D call. Trimming removed 3 bases from V and 3 bases from J, with 14 bases in between. CDR3 size: 16 residues. The germline gives CDR1 SGHVS, CDR2 FQNEAQ. The DNA of the CDR3 is TGTGCCAGCAGCTTCCTCGGCGGCGACGACACCGGGGAGCTGTTTTTT. This gives the protein CASSFLGGDDTGELFF.

V is TRBV6-1 and J is TRBJ1-4; 10 bases match TRBD1. From germline, CDR1 is MNHNS and CDR2 SASEGT. This CDR3 region has 16 residues. V trimming: 4 bases; J trimming: 10 bases; junction bases outside the gene matches: 12. CDR3 sequence: CASSAIDRGPVGKLFF. The CDR3 coding sequence is TGTGCCAGCAGTGCGATAGACAGGGGGCCAGTCGGAAAACTGTTTTTT.

V and J are TRBV5-8 and TRBJ1-5; maybe TRBD1 (6 bases). Germline V CDR1 and CDR2: SGHTS, YDEGEE. CDR3 length: 16 residues. The V end was cut by 5 bases, the J end by 0 bases, with 15 bases between. CDR3 in DNA: TGTGCCAGCAGGACCCGGACAGTTTATAGCAATCAGCCCCAGCATTTT. Residues: CASRTRTVYSNQPQHF.

The genes are TRBV6-5 and TRBJ2-1, with 10 bases fitting TRBD2. The junction had 10 bases not matched to a gene; V was cut back by 8 bases and J by 6 bases. This CDR3 is built from 15 residues. CDR1 and CDR2 (germline): MNHEY, SVGAGI. CDR3 sequence (DNA): TGTGCCAGCTGGAGGGGAGCGGGAGGGGGCAATGAGCAGTTCTTC. Translated, it gives CASWRGAGGGNEQFF.

The genes are TRBV3-1 (or the pseudogene TRBV3-2) and TRBJ2-1; 14 nucleotides align to TRBD2. Germline CDR1 and CDR2: LGHDT and YNNKEL (reference sequence). The CDR3 loop spans 18 amino acids. The V and J ends lost 0 bases and 7 bases, in that order; junction bases with no gene match: 8. The chain's CDR3 is CASSQEGGLAGVWNEQFF. The DNA of the CDR3 is TGTGCCAGCAGCCAAGAAGGGGGACTAGCGGGAGTATGGAATGAGCAGTTCTTC.